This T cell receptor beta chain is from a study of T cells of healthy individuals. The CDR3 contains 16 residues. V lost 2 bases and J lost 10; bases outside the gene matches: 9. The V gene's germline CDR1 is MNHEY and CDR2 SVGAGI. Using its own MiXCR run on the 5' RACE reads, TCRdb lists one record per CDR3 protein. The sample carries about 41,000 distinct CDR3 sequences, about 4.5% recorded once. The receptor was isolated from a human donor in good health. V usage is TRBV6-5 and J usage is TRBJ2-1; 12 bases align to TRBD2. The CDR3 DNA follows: TGTGCCAGCAGTTACGTCCCTAGCGGGAGGGCCTGGGAGCAGTTCTTC. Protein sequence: CASSYVPSGRAWEQFF.